This T cell receptor beta chain was identified during a study of T cells after yellow fever vaccination. The CDR3 sequence is 15 residues long. Germline CDR1 reads SGHRS; CDR2 reads YFSETQ. V shed 4 bases and J 3 bases; nucleotides not matched to a gene: 8. One entry per CDR3 protein, called by TCRdb with MiXCR from the 5' RACE reads. The sample contains more than 450,000 distinct CDR3 sequences, 20% to 25% of which appear only once. This clonotype was seen at least ten times. J is TRBJ2-7 and V is TRBV5-1, with TRBD2 matching 9 bases. Specimen: PBMCs, collected 20 to 25 days after the first yellow fever vaccination. This TCR came from a man between 18 and 29 years old who received the YFV17D yellow fever vaccine. CDR3 loop: CASSAGLATFYEQYF. In DNA form, the CDR3 reads TGCGCCAGCAGCGCCGGACTAGCGACCTTCTACGAGCAGTACTTC.